Below are 32 T cell receptor beta chains sequenced from a single sample in a study of blood T cells in healthy people across ages. Primers used in a second PCR of about 7 to 12 cycles were a sample-barcoded 5' primer and a J-beta primer mix. MiXCR, run by TCRdb on the 5' RACE reads, gives a single entry per CDR3 protein. The sample lists around 1,000,000 distinct CDR3 sequences, under 30% occurring once. This sample also appeared in a second study, on T cells of mothers and their children.

Sequenced material: blood. The receptors shown here come from a girl aged 2 to 10 in good health.

This clonotype turned up a few times. The chain has TRBV20-1 and TRBJ2-5, with 7 nucleotides matching TRBD2. The better agreement between TRBJ2-1 and the DNA end casts doubt on the J call. CDR3 size: 14 residues. The germline gives CDR1 DFQATT, CDR2 SNEGSKA (reference sequence). The CDR3 protein is CSARPGTTGNEQFF. CDR3 DNA sequence: TGCAGTGCTAGACCCGGGACTACTGGCAATGAGCAGTTCTTC.

This clonotype showed up just a few times. The rearrangement links TRBV7-3 to TRBJ2-3; tentatively, D is TRBD2 (5 bases). Germline V lookup: CDR1 SGHTA, CDR2 FQGTGA. V shed 3 bases and J shed 4 bases, with 14 bases lying between them. The CDR3 loop spans 15 amino acids. The CDR3 DNA reads as TGTGCCAGCAGCTTTCTATCGGGGAGCGCAGATACGCAGTATTTT. Encoded protein: CASSFLSGSADTQYF.

J is TRBJ1-2 and V is TRBV4-1; the match to TRBD1 covers 9 bases. V shed 3 bases, J shed 4 bases, and the junction held 12 bases outside the gene matches. This CDR3 contains 17 residues. Germline CDR1 and CDR2: MGHRA and YSYEKL. CDR3 nucleotides: TGCGCCAGCAGCCAGATCCTACAGGGGGCCGCCGTCTATGGCTACACCTTC. It translates to CASSQILQGAAVYGYTF.

This clonotype was seen a few times. V gene TRBV3-1 combines with J gene TRBJ2-2, with D unclear. This CDR3 has 17 residues. Per germline, CDR1 LGHDT and CDR2 YNNKEL (reference sequence). Between the trimmed V and J ends, which lost 0 bases and 2 bases, there was a span of 13 bases. The CDR3 sequence is CASSQEVWSLNTGELFF. CDR3 sequence (DNA): TGTGCCAGCAGCCAAGAGGTCTGGTCCCTAAACACCGGGGAGCTGTTTTTT.

This clonotype came up a few times. The CDR3 spells CASSQDLREGHEQYF. The CDR3 nucleotides read TGTGCCAGCAGCCAAGATTTGCGGGAGGGCCACGAGCAGTACTTC. V gene TRBV3-1 combines with J gene TRBJ2-7, with TRBD2 identical over 9 bases. Germline values: CDR1 LGHDT, CDR2 YNNKEL (reference sequence). The CDR3 length is 15 residues. J gave up 5 bases and V 0 bases, and 5 bases lay outside the gene matches.

This chain uses TRBV12-5 with TRBJ1-6; 9 bases are shared with TRBD1. Germline CDR1 and CDR2: LGHNT and FRNRAP. This CDR3 is 22 amino acids long. V lost 1 base, J lost 6 bases, and 22 bases stayed unmatched. CDR3 region: CASGLGDKTGTGKKTGNSPLHF. As DNA, the CDR3 is TGTGCTAGTGGTTTGGGAGACAAAACCGGGACAGGGAAGAAGACGGGTAATTCACCCCTCCACTTT. The full variable domain, in which reference TRBV12-5 and TRBJ1-6 provide the parts outside the CDR3, is DARVTQTPRHKVTEMGQEVTMRCQPILGHNTVFWYRQTMMQGLELLAYFRNRAPLDDSGMPKDRFSAEMPDATLATLKIQPSEPRDSAVYFCASGLGDKTGTGKKTGNSPLHFGNGTRLTVT.

Details on this clonotype: The CDR3 ends on some other residue instead of the conserved phenylalanine or tryptophan, so this is likely a read error. V and J are TRBV4-3 and TRBJ1-4; D gene uncertain. Trimming shortened V by 4 bases and J by 0 bases, and 21 bases separated the two germline ends. The CDR3 spans 19 residues. CDR1 is LGHNA, CDR2 YSLEER, per germline. The CDR3 DNA follows: TGCGCCAGCAGCCCAGACTTGGCAGAGATGACTACAACTAATGAAAAACTGTTTTCT. Encoded protein: CASSPDLAEMTTTNEKLFS.

This clonotype was observed a few times. V usage is TRBV12-3 or TRBV12-4 and J usage is TRBJ2-2; the D gene is possibly TRBD2 (6 bases). The CDR3 loop spans 15 amino acids. Trimming left V 6 bases short and J 3 bases short, with 14 bases between. CDR3 bases: TGTGCCAGCAGCCGTTGGGAGGACCACACCGGGGAGCTGTTTTTT. Translated, it gives CASSRWEDHTGELFF.

This clonotype has a handful of counts. The gene calls are TRBV20-1 and TRBJ2-7, with D perhaps matching TRBD1 (5 bases). The germline gives CDR1 DFQATT, CDR2 SNEGSKA (reference sequence). The CDR3 spans 11 residues. The V end lost 5 bases, the J end lost 6 bases, and 11 bases lay between the germline ends. This CDR3 reads CSAPTDSEQYF. The CDR3 DNA sequence: TGCAGTGCTCCGACAGACAGCGAGCAGTACTTC.

Notes on this clonotype: One junction end disagrees with the germline gene, perhaps due to a read error. The V and J genes are TRBV24-1 and TRBJ2-5; 7 nucleotides line up with TRBD1. Germline CDR1 reads KGHDR; CDR2 reads SFDVKD. The CDR3 runs to 14 residues. CDR3 region: CDTSDQTGIKTQYF. Written as DNA, the CDR3 is TGTGACACCAGTGACCAGACAGGGATAAAGACCCAGTACTTC.

V usage is TRBV4-3 and J usage is TRBJ2-3; 11 bases are a match to TRBD2. Trimming removed 2 bases from V and 5 bases from J; junction bases left unmatched: 9. This CDR3 is built from 17 residues. Germline V CDR1 and CDR2: LGHNA, YSLEER. DNA of the CDR3: TGCGCCAGCAGCCAACAAGTTAGCGGGGGGGCCGGAGATACGCAGTATTTT. Amino acids: CASSQQVSGGAGDTQYF.

This clonotype was detected only a few times. The J gene is TRBJ2-5, the V gene TRBV27, with TRBD1 as a possible D gene (5 bases). The germline V gene encodes CDR1 MNHEY and CDR2 SMNVEV (reference sequence). The CDR3 covers 13 residues. V was cut by 6 bases and J by 0 bases, with 8 bases left in between. The CDR3 sequence is CASRTENQETQYF. In DNA, the CDR3 is TGTGCCAGCAGGACAGAAAACCAAGAGACCCAGTACTTC.

The genes are TRBV29-1 and TRBJ2-3; no definite D call. CDR3 size: 14 residues. V lost 5 bases and J lost 0, with 12 bases in between. The V gene's germline CDR1 is SQVTM and CDR2 ANQGSEA. The DNA for the CDR3 is TGCAGCGTTCTCCCCTGGGGTAGCACAGATACGCAGTATTTT. It specifies CSVLPWGSTDTQYF.

There are a few counts of this clonotype. This chain links TRBV28 with TRBJ1-2; D not resolved. With 4 bases removed from V and 1 base from J, the gap between germline ends came to 10 bases. CDR3 length: 14 amino acids. CDR1 and CDR2 from the germline V gene are MDHEN and SYDVKM. The CDR3 region is CASSSVPGNYGYTF. The DNA of the CDR3 is TGTGCCAGCAGTTCCGTACCGGGTAACTATGGCTACACCTTC.

This clonotype was seen more than once but under ten times. V usage is TRBV7-9 and J usage is TRBJ2-7; 8 bases agree with TRBD1. J gave up 3 bases and V 4 bases, and 14 bases lay outside the gene matches. The germline CDR1 and CDR2 sequences are SEHNR and FQNEAQ (reference sequence). CDR3 length equals 17 residues. The CDR3 DNA follows: TGTGCCAGCAGCTCACTCAGGGGGCGAAATTGGTTCTACGAGCAGTACTTC. Amino acids: CASSSLRGRNWFYEQYF.

Only one count was recorded for this clonotype. CDR3 DNA: TGTGCCACCAGCAGTTATAGCGGGAGTAGGTACGAGCAGTACTTC. Encoded protein: CATSSYSGSRYEQYF. The chain carries TRBV15 and TRBJ2-7; TRBD2 matches 9 bases. Germline assignment: CDR1 LNHNV and CDR2 YYDKDF (reference sequence). There are 15 residues in the CDR3. V trimming: 3 bases; J trimming: 4 bases; junction bases outside the gene matches: 7. The full variable domain, in which reference TRBV15 and TRBJ2-7 provide the parts outside the CDR3, is DAMVIQNPRYQVTQFGKPVTLSCSQTLNHNVMYWYQQKSSQAPKLLFHYYDKDFNNEADTPDNFQSRRPNTSFCFLDIRSPGLGDTAMYLCATSSYSGSRYEQYFGPGTRLTVT.

This clonotype was observed a handful of times. The chain employs TRBV11-2 and TRBJ2-3; 7 bases fit TRBD2. Trimming at V came to 2 bases and at J to 4 bases, leaving 6 bases not matched to a gene. This CDR3 spans 15 amino acids. Germline V gives CDR1 SGHAT, CDR2 FQNNGV. In DNA form, the CDR3 reads TGTGCCAGCAGCTTACGCGGGAGCACCCCAGATACGCAGTATTTT. Its protein product is CASSLRGSTPDTQYF.

This sequence joins TRBV12-3 or TRBV12-4 and TRBJ1-5; possible D gene TRBD1, 5 bases. This CDR3 has 14 residues. Deletions cut 4 bases from V and 6 bases from J, with 13 bases between. In DNA, the CDR3 is TGTGCCAGCAGTTCATTTGGGGGGACTCAGCCCCAGCATTTT. The encoded protein is CASSSFGGTQPQHF.

The chain carries TRBV12-5 and TRBJ2-7, with 7 positions matching TRBD2. Germline values: CDR1 LGHNT, CDR2 FRNRAP. Trimming took 7 bases from V and 5 from J; bases not matched to a gene: 11. The CDR3 spans 14 residues. Here the CDR3 DNA reads TGTGCTAGTGCCCCAGGCGGGAGTATGAACGAGCAGTACTTC. Amino acids: CASAPGGSMNEQYF.

The rearrangement uses TRBV5-5 and TRBJ2-5; D is perhaps TRBD1 (5 bases). The V and J ends lost 3 bases and 1 base respectively, with 10 bases between them. The CDR3 is made up of 14 amino acids. Germline V CDR1 and CDR2: SGHKS, YYEKEE (reference sequence). CDR3: CASSSQGPQETQYF. CDR3 coding DNA: TGTGCCAGCAGCTCTCAGGGCCCCCAAGAGACCCAGTACTTC.

This clonotype was seen more than once but under ten times. The rearrangement joins TRBV21-1 to TRBJ2-5; TRBD1 is the table's D call, not checked against the DNA. TRBV21-1 is a known pseudogene. This CDR3 is 15 amino acids long. Written as DNA, the CDR3 is TGTGCCAGCAGCACCATACAGGGACTGGGGGAGACCCAGTACTTC. Translated: CASSTIQGLGETQYF.

This clonotype was recorded only once. The chain links TRBV19 to TRBJ2-5; a weak D match, TRBD2 (6 bases). The germline V gene encodes CDR1 LNHDA and CDR2 SQIVND (reference sequence). This CDR3 comprises 14 residues. With 5 bases removed from V and 4 bases from J, the gap between germline ends came to 14 bases. This CDR3 is CASSGVSRGETQYF. The CDR3, as DNA: TGTGCCAGTAGTGGAGTATCGCGGGGAGAGACCCAGTACTTC.

This rearrangement joins TRBV14 to TRBJ1-1; D is unresolved. This CDR3 region has 15 residues. CDR1 is SGHDN and CDR2 is FVKESK in the germline V gene. The V gene lost 4 bases and the J gene lost 5 bases, with 17 bases spanning the gap. Here the CDR3 DNA reads TGTGCCAGCAGCCCGCCCTATACCATAGGGACTGAAGCTTTCTTT. It encodes CASSPPYTIGTEAFF. Complete variable domain (other parts from reference TRBV14 and TRBJ1-1): EAGVTQFPSHSVIEKGQTVTLRCDPISGHDNLYWYRRVMGKEIKFLLHFVKESKQDESGMPNNRFLAERTGGTYSTLKVQPAELEDSGVYFCASSPPYTIGTEAFFGQGTRLTVV.

The V call is TRBV29-1, the J call TRBJ1-4; D possibly corresponds to TRBD1 (6 bases). The CDR3 length is 14 residues. Germline CDR1 is SQVTM and CDR2 is ANQGSEA. Trimming took off 1 base at V and 5 bases at J, with 11 bases between the two ends. CDR3 DNA sequence: TGCAGCGTTGAAGGGCCAGGGGTAAATGAAAAACTGTTTTTT. Amino acid sequence: CSVEGPGVNEKLFF.

This chain links TRBV2 with TRBJ1-1; possible D gene TRBD1, 5 bases. Trimming stripped 6 bases from V and 8 bases from J, with 13 bases between. The CDR3 is 12 residues long. Germline lookup yields CDR1 SNHLY and CDR2 FYNNEI. The CDR3 sequence is CASRHQGLEAFF. CDR3 nucleotides: TGTGCCAGCAGGCATCAGGGATTGGAAGCTTTCTTT.

V usage is TRBV29-1 and J usage is TRBJ1-2; the D gene is possibly TRBD1 (5 bases). The CDR3 has 15 residues. Per germline, CDR1 SQVTM and CDR2 ANQGSEA. Trimming removed 4 bases at V and 8 bases at J, with 23 bases between. The CDR3, as DNA: TGCAGCGTTGCGTCCACTGGGCCGGGGCTTGAAGGCTACACCTTC. This gives the protein CSVASTGPGLEGYTF. The entire variable domain, with the rest obtained from reference TRBV29-1 and TRBJ1-2, is as follows: SAVISQKPSRDICQRGTSLTIQCQVDSQVTMMFWYRQQPGQSLTLIATANQGSEATYESGFVIDKFPISRPNLTFSTLTVSNMSPEDSSIYLCSVASTGPGLEGYTFGSGTRLTVV.

This clonotype came up a few times. The chain combines TRBV11-2 with TRBJ2-7; TRBD1 matches at 7 bases. The CDR3 contains 15 residues. V shed 1 base, J shed 4 bases, and the junction held 7 bases outside the gene matches. Germline assignment: CDR1 SGHAT and CDR2 FQNNGV. CDR3 residues: CASSLGQGRLYEQYF. The DNA of the CDR3 is TGTGCCAGCAGCTTAGGACAGGGACGCCTATACGAGCAGTACTTC. The full variable domain, in which reference TRBV11-2 and TRBJ2-7 provide the parts outside the CDR3, is EAGVAQSPRYKIIEKRQSVAFWCNPISGHATLYWYQQILGQGPKLLIQFQNNGVVDDSQLPKDRFSAERLKGVDSTLKIQPAKLEDSAVYLCASSLGQGRLYEQYFGPGTRLTVT.

This clonotype was counted a few times. CDR3 coding DNA: TGTGCCAGCAGCTCGGAAGGTCTGGCCACTGAAGCTTTCTTT. Its protein is CASSSEGLATEAFF. V usage is TRBV7-2 and J usage is TRBJ1-1, with no clear D. The CDR3 spans 14 residues. Germline assignment: CDR1 SGHTA and CDR2 FQGNSA. V lost 4 bases, J lost 4 bases, and 13 bases lay in between. The full variable domain, rest sourced from reference TRBV7-2 and TRBJ1-1, is GAGVSQSPSNKVTEKGKDVELRCDPISGHTALYWYRQSLGQGLEFLIYFQGNSAPDKSGLPSDRFSAERTGGSVSTLTIQRTQQEDSAVYLCASSSEGLATEAFFGQGTRLTVV.

This clonotype was counted a few times. The chain has TRBV7-2 and TRBJ2-1; TRBD2 matches at 16 bases. Germline lookup yields CDR1 SGHTA and CDR2 FQGNSA. The CDR3 sequence is 15 residues long. The J segment lost 8 bases and the V segment lost 5 bases, leaving 3 bases of the junction unmatched. CDR3 DNA sequence: TGTGCCAGCAGCGTAGGGACTAGCGGGAGGGATGAGCAGTTCTTC. It yields the protein CASSVGTSGRDEQFF.

This clonotype was counted a few times. CDR3 nucleotide sequence: TGTGCCAGCAGTTTCAGGACACTTATTAGCTCCTACGAGCAGTACTTC. Encoded protein: CASSFRTLISSYEQYF. The rearrangement uses TRBV12-3 or TRBV12-4 and TRBJ2-7; a weak D match, TRBD1 (5 bases). Trimming removed 3 bases at V and 0 bases at J, with 15 bases between. The CDR3 consists of 16 residues.

In its sample, this clonotype was seen a few times. This rearrangement joins TRBV3-1 to TRBJ1-4; D gene ambiguous. Germline CDR1 is LGHDT and CDR2 is YNNKEL (reference sequence). The CDR3 extends over 14 amino acids. V lost 0 bases and J 6 bases, leaving 8 bases between the germline ends. As DNA, the CDR3 is TGTGCCAGCAGCCAAGACAGAGAAGATGAAAAACTGTTTTTT. Amino acid sequence: CASSQDREDEKLFF.

As to this clonotype: Sequence at one end of the junction differs from germline and may be a read error. This chain connects TRBV6-1 to TRBJ2-3; perhaps TRBD1 as D (6 bases). Germline-derived CDR1 and CDR2 are MNHNS and SASEGT. The CDR3 loop spans 11 amino acids. The CDR3 DNA reads TGTGCCAGCAGTCTCCACGGGACATTCGATTTT. This gives the protein CASSLHGTFDF.